Following are 15 T cell receptor beta chains from one sample sequenced in a study of T-cell reconstitution after alpha-beta-depleted transplantation in children. Unique molecular identifiers were built into the TCRbeta library. MiXCR, applied by TCRdb to the PCR reads, yields one record per CDR3 protein. The sample holds about 500,000 distinct CDR3 sequences, approximately 32% seen once. The input for sequencing was PBMCs from the stem cell graft donor, taken from the stem cell graft. These TCRs come from a human donor who donated a stem cell graft to a child with aplastic anemia.

In its sample, this clonotype was seen a few times. This rearrangement joins TRBV12-3 or TRBV12-4 to TRBJ2-4; D unclear. CDR3 length: 13 residues. V lost 3 bases to trimming and J lost 0 bases, with 3 bases between them. The CDR3 nucleotides read TGTGCCAGCAGTTTTTTAGCCAAAAACATTCAGTACTTC. Translated: CASSFLAKNIQYF.

The J gene is TRBJ2-1, the V gene TRBV7-2, with 15 positions matching TRBD2. CDR3 length: 16 amino acids. The V segment lost 5 bases and the J segment 9 bases; nucleotides outside the gene matches: 8. Germline V gene sequence: CDR1 SGHTA, CDR2 FQGNSA. The CDR3 reads CASSRGLAGGFGEQFF. CDR3 in DNA: TGTGCCAGCAGCCGAGGACTAGCGGGAGGGTTCGGTGAGCAGTTCTTC.

The chain carries TRBV5-1 and TRBJ2-1; tentative D call: TRBD2 (6 bases). Germline assignment: CDR1 SGHRS and CDR2 YFSETQ. This CDR3 comprises 15 residues. Deletions cut 3 bases from V and 4 bases from J, with 14 bases between. This CDR3 is CASSSGTQLYNEQFF. The DNA for the CDR3 is TGCGCCAGCAGCTCCGGGACTCAGCTTTACAATGAGCAGTTCTTC.

A few counts support this clonotype. The chain has TRBV7-9 and TRBJ2-1; D uncertain. Between the trimmed V and J ends, which lost 4 bases and 9 bases, there was a span of 16 bases. Germline lookup yields CDR1 SEHNR and CDR2 FQNEAQ (reference sequence). The CDR3 consists of 14 residues. This CDR3 is CASSSTPTRTEQFF. The DNA for the CDR3 is TGTGCCAGCAGCTCCACGCCGACCCGAACTGAGCAGTTCTTC.

Only a few counts were recorded for this clonotype. The rearrangement links TRBV20-1 to TRBJ1-1; tentative D call: TRBD1 (5 bases). Trimming left V 4 bases short and J 0 bases short, with 9 bases between. Germline values: CDR1 DFQATT, CDR2 SNEGSKA (reference sequence). The CDR3 is 13 residues long. CDR3 loop: CSANEGLNTEAFF. The CDR3 DNA follows: TGCAGTGCTAACGAGGGGCTGAACACTGAAGCTTTCTTT.

This clonotype was counted between two and nine times. V and J are TRBV4-3 and TRBJ2-7; no clear D. The CDR3 runs 16 residues. The V gene's germline CDR1 is LGHNA and CDR2 YSLEER. The V end lost 0 bases, the J end lost 2 bases, and 14 bases lay between the germline ends. The CDR3 nucleotides read TGCGCCAGCAGCCAAGAACTTAGCCAGGCCCCCTACGAGCAGTACGTC. Amino acids: CASSQELSQAPYEQYV.

The rearrangement links TRBV29-1 to TRBJ2-3; 14 positions agree with TRBD2. Trimming removed 7 bases from V and 4 bases from J; junction bases left unmatched: 10. The CDR3 is 16 amino acids. CDR1 SQVTM and CDR2 ANQGSEA come from the germline V gene. In DNA form, the CDR3 reads TGCAGCGCCCGGGGACTAGCGGGGGAACCGGCAGATACGCAGTATTTT. Translation: CSARGLAGEPADTQYF.

There are a few counts of this clonotype. The chain recombines TRBV6-1 with TRBJ2-1; the D gene is possibly TRBD2 (5 bases). The length of the CDR3 is 13 residues. CDR1 MNHNS and CDR2 SASEGT come from the germline V gene. The V end lost 6 bases, the J end lost 7 bases, and 13 bases lay between the germline ends. The CDR3 nucleotides are TGTGCCAGCAGCAAAAGAGAGCGGAATGAGCAGTTCTTC. Protein sequence: CASSKRERNEQFF.

The chain couples TRBV7-9 to TRBJ1-3; 7 nucleotides align to TRBD1. J gave up 3 bases and V 4 bases, and 6 bases lay outside the gene matches. The CDR3 extends over 15 amino acids. Per germline, CDR1 SEHNR and CDR2 FQNEAQ (reference sequence). The CDR3 bases are TGTGCCAGCAGCTACTGGACAGGAGTTGGAAACACCATATATTTT. Its protein product is CASSYWTGVGNTIYF.

The V gene is TRBV5-6, the J gene TRBJ2-2; D gene uncertain. CDR1 is SGHDT, CDR2 YYEEEE, per germline. The V and J ends lost 4 bases and 4 bases respectively, with 14 bases between them. The CDR3 runs 15 residues. The CDR3 sequence is CASSQDGPGTGELFF. CDR3 DNA: TGTGCCAGCAGCCAAGATGGTCCTGGCACCGGGGAGCTGTTTTTT.

This chain uses TRBV5-4 with TRBJ2-7, with TRBD1 as a possible D gene (5 bases). Trimming left V 0 bases short and J 3 bases short, with 13 bases between. The CDR3 is made up of 15 amino acids. Germline CDR1 is SGHNT and CDR2 is YYREEE (reference sequence). The CDR3 bases are TGTGCCAGCAGCTTGGATAAGACAGTGAGCTACGAGCAGTACTTC. It codes for CASSLDKTVSYEQYF.

The chain is built from TRBV20-1 and TRBJ2-3; 9 bases agree with TRBD1. The germline CDR1 and CDR2 sequences are DFQATT and SNEGSKA (reference sequence). CDR3 length equals 15 residues. With V trimmed by 6 bases and J by 2 bases, 9 bases remained unmatched. In nucleotides, the CDR3 is TGCAGTGCCTTCCAGGGACAGGGCCTCACAGATACGCAGTATTTT. Translating gives CSAFQGQGLTDTQYF.

This clonotype was detected ten times or more. The gene calls are TRBV29-1 and TRBJ2-5; D gene ambiguous. This CDR3 is built from 14 residues. V was pared by 2 bases and J by 5 bases, with 15 bases between. CDR1 is SQVTM and CDR2 is ANQGSEA in the germline V gene. This chain's CDR3 is CSVESSSLRETQYF. The CDR3 DNA reads as TGCAGCGTTGAATCGTCCTCACTAAGGGAGACCCAGTACTTC. The whole variable domain, remainder taken from reference TRBV29-1 and TRBJ2-5, is SAVISQKPSRDICQRGTSLTIQCQVDSQVTMMFWYRQQPGQSLTLIATANQGSEATYESGFVIDKFPISRPNLTFSTLTVSNMSPEDSSIYLCSVESSSLRETQYFGPGTRLLVL.

There are a few counts of this clonotype. This sequence joins TRBV12-3 or TRBV12-4 and TRBJ2-2; TRBD2 agrees at 8 bases. The CDR3 extends over 18 amino acids. J lost 4 bases, V lost 4 bases, and 14 bases had no gene match. The DNA for the CDR3 is TGTGCCAGCAGTTCCCGGGTCGGGACTAGGTTTCCCACCGGGGAGCTGTTTTTT. This codes for CASSSRVGTRFPTGELFF.

This clonotype was counted only a few times. This chain links TRBV20-1 with TRBJ2-3; no definite D call. The CDR3 is 15 amino acids. V was cut by 3 bases and J by 4 bases, with 17 bases left in between. Germline values: CDR1 DFQATT, CDR2 SNEGSKA (reference sequence). CDR3 nucleotide sequence: TGCAGTGCTAGTTCTGGCCTCCCAGACGCAGATACGCAGTATTTT. This sequence encodes CSASSGLPDADTQYF.